This T cell receptor (beta chain) was identified during a study of blood T cells in healthy people across ages. General observations from the study: Samples with more naive T cells showed higher observed beta diversity.

This CDR3 has 15 amino acids. Germline trimming cut 0 bases from V and 4 bases from J; bases unmatched to any gene: 3. Germline CDR1 and CDR2: SGHDN and FVKESK. A J-beta primer mix and a sample-barcoded 5' primer were used in a second PCR of about 7 to 12 cycles. TCRdb itself ran the 5' RACE reads through MiXCR, one entry per CDR3 protein. The sample includes roughly 680,000 distinct CDR3 sequences, more than 45% seen only once; the top ten take approximately 13%. At least ten counts were recorded for this clonotype. Its antigen remains unidentified. Samples had at least 6.5 million PBMCs isolated from them.

The TCR sequence derives from a woman aged 80 or older in good health. V gene TRBV14 combines with J gene TRBJ2-1; 7 bases fit TRBD2. Sequencing was performed on blood. The CDR3 loop reads CASSQDVGGYNEQFF. For the CDR3, the DNA is TGTGCCAGCAGCCAAGATGTGGGGGGGTACAATGAGCAGTTCTTC.